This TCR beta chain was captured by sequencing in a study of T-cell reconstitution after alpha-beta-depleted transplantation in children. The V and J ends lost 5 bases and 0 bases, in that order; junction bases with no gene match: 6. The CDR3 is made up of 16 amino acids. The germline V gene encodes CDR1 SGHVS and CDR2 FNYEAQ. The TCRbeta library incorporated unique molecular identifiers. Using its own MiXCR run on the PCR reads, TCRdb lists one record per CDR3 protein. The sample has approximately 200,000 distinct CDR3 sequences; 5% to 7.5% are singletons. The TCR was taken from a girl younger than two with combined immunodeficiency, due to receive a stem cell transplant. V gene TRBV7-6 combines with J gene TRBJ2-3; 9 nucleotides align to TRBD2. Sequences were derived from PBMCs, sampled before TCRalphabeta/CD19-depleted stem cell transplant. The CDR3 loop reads CASSIRLAASTDTQYF. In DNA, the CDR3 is TGTGCCAGCAGCATCCGACTAGCGGCCAGCACAGATACGCAGTATTTT.